This record looks at one T cell receptor (beta chain) sequence and its context. Its specificity is unknown. This record belongs to a study of T cell repertoires in cytomegalovirus infection. A single record per CDR3 protein comes from TCRdb applying MiXCR to the reads. The sample contains some 7,600 distinct CDR3 sequences, under 55% of which appear only once. This sequence originates from a human donor in good health (CMV status not recorded). Some clones in this sample may be carry-over from other donors' samples. Sample: PBMCs, sequenced either directly or after in vitro stimulation (not recorded which).

The CDR3 here is CASSLVGGQGSGNTIYF. The CDR3 DNA follows: TGTGCCAGCAGCTTAGTCGGAGGACAGGGCTCTGGAAACACCATATATTTT. The chain couples TRBV7-9 to TRBJ1-3, with 8 bases fitting TRBD1. Germline V lookup: CDR1 SEHNR, CDR2 FQNEAQ (reference sequence). With 1 base clipped from V and 0 bases from J, the junction kept 5 bases outside the gene matches. There are 17 residues in the CDR3.